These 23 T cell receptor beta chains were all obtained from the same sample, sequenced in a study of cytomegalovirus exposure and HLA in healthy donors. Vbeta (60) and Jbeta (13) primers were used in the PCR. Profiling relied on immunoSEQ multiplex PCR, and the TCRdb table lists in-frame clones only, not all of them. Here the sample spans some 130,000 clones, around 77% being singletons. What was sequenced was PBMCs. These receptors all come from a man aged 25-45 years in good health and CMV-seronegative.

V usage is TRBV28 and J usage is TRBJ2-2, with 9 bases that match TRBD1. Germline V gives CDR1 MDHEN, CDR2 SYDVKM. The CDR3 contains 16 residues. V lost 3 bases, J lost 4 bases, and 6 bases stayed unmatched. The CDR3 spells CASSFSGTGLTGELFF. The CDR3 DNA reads TGTGCCAGCAGTTTCTCCGGGACAGGGCTCACCGGGGAGCTGTTTTTT.

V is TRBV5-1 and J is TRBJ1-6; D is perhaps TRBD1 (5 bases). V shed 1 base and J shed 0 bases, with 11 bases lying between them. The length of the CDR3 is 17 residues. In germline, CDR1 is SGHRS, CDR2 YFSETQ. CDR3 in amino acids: CASSLMTVSSYNSPLHF. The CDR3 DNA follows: TGCGCCAGCAGCTTGATGACAGTGAGCTCCTATAATTCACCCCTCCACTTT.

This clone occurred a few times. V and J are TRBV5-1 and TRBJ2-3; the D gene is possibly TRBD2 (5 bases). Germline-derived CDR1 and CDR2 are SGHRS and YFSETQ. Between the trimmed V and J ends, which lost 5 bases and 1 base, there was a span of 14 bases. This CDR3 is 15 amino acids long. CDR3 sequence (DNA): TGCGCCAGCAGGTGGCTAGAGAGGGGCACAGATACGCAGTATTTT. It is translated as CASRWLERGTDTQYF.

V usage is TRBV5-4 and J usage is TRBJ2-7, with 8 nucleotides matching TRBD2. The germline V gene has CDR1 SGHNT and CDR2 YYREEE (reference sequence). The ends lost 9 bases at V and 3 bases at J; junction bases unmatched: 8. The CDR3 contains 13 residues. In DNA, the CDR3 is TGTGCCATTAGCGGGACCCCCGGCTACGAGCAGTACTTC. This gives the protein CAISGTPGYEQYF.

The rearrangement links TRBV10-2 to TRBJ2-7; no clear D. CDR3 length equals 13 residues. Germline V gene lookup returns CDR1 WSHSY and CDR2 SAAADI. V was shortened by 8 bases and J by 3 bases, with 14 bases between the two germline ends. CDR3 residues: CASRTHPNYEQYF. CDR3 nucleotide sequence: TGCGCCAGCCGTACACACCCGAACTACGAGCAGTACTTC.

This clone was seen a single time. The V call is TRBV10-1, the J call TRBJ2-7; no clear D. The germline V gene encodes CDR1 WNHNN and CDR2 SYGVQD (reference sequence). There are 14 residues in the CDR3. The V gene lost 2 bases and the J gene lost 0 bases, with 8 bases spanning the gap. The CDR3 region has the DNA TGCGCCAGCAGTGAGGTGGGCAACTCCTACGAGCAGTACTTC. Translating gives CASSEVGNSYEQYF.

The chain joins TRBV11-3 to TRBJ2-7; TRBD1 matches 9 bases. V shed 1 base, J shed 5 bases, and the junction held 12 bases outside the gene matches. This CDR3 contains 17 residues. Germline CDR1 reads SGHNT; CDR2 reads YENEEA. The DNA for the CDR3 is TGTGCCAGCAGCTTAGTTCGTGGAGGGACAGGGCGAGACGAGCAGTACTTC. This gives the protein CASSLVRGGTGRDEQYF.

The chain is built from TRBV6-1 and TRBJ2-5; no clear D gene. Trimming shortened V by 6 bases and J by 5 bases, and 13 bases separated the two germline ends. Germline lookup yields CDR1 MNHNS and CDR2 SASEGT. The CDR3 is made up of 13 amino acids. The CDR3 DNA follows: TGTGCCAGCAGAGTTTCGGCCAGGGAGACCCAGTACTTC. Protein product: CASRVSARETQYF.

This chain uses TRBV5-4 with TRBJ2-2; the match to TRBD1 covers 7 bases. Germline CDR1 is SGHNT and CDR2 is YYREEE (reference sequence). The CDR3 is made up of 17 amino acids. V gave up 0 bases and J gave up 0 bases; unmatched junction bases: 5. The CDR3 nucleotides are TGTGCCAGCAGCTTGGCACCAGGGGGAACGAACACCGGGGAGCTGTTTTTT. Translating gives CASSLAPGGTNTGELFF.

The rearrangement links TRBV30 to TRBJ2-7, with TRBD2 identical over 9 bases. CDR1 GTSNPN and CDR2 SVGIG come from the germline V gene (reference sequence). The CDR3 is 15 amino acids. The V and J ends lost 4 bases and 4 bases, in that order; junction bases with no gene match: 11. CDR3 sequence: CAWTPRRGGRYEQYF. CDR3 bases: TGTGCCTGGACCCCACGGCGGGGGGGGAGATACGAGCAGTACTTC.

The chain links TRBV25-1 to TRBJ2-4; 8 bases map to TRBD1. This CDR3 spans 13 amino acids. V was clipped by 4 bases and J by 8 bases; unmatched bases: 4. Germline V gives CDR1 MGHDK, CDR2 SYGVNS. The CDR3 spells CASSVTGVDIQYF. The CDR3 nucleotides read TGTGCCAGCAGTGTGACAGGGGTCGACATTCAGTACTTC.

This chain's CDR3 is CASSIEQGEGSQPQHF. The CDR3 DNA reads as TGTGCCAGTAGTATCGAACAGGGGGAGGGGAGTCAGCCCCAGCATTTT. V usage is TRBV19 and J usage is TRBJ1-5, with 8 positions matching TRBD1. Trimming removed 3 bases from V and 6 bases from J; junction bases left unmatched: 10. This CDR3 comprises 16 residues. Germline values: CDR1 LNHDA, CDR2 SQIVND (reference sequence).

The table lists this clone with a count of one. This chain's CDR3 is CASSLFTSGANYEQYF. CDR3 DNA: TGCGCCAGCAGCTTGTTCACTAGCGGGGCCAACTACGAGCAGTACTTC. The chain links TRBV5-1 to TRBJ2-7; 10 bases are shared with TRBD2. V was clipped by 1 base and J by 3 bases; unmatched bases: 7. The CDR3 has 16 residues. Per germline, CDR1 SGHRS and CDR2 YFSETQ.

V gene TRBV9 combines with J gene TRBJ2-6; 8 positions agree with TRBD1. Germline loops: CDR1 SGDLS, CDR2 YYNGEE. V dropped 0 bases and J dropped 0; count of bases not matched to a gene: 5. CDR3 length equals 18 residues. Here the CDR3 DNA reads TGTGCCAGCAGCGTAGATCAGGGGGCGGGCTCTGGGGCCAACGTCCTGACTTTC. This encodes CASSVDQGAGSGANVLTF. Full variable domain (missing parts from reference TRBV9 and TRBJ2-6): DSGVTQTPKHLITATGQRVTLRCSPRSGDLSVYWYQQSLDQGLQFLIQYYNGEERAKGNILERFSAQQFPDLHSELNLSSLELGDSALYFCASSVDQGAGSGANVLTFGAGSRLTVL.

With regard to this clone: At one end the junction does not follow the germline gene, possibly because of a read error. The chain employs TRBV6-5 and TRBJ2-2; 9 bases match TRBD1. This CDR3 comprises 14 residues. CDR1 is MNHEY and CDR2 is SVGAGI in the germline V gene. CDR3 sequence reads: CAGSWDRAGGELFF. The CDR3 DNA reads TGTGCCGGCAGCTGGGACAGGGCCGGCGGGGAGCTGTTTTTT.

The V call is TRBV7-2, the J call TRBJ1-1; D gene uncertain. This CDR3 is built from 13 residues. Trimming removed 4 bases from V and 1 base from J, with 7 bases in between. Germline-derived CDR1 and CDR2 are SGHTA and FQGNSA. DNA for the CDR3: TGTGCCAGCAGCTCCTTTAGGAACACTGAAGCTTTCTTT. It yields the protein CASSSFRNTEAFF.

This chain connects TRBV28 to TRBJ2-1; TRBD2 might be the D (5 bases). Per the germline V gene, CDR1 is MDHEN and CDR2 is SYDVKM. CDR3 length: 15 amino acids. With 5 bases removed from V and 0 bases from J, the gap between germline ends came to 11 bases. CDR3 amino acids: CASSADFSSYNEQFF. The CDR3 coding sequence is TGTGCCAGCAGTGCGGACTTTAGCTCCTACAATGAGCAGTTCTTC.

CDR3 residues: CASTIQGNTEAFF. The CDR3 bases are TGTGCCAGCACCATACAGGGGAACACTGAAGCTTTCTTT. The chain uses TRBV6-5 and TRBJ1-1; the D gene is possibly TRBD1 (6 bases). V lost 7 bases and J lost 1, with 10 bases in between. Germline values: CDR1 MNHEY, CDR2 SVGAGI. The CDR3 is made up of 13 amino acids.

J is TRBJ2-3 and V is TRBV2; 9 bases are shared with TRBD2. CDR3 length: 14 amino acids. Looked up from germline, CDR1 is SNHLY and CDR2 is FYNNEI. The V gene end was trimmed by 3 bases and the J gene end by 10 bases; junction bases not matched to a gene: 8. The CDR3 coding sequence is TGTGCCAGCAGTGACTTACTAGCGGGTATTGCGCAGTATTTT. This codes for CASSDLLAGIAQYF. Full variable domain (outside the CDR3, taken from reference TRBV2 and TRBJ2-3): EPEVTQTPSHQVTQMGQEVILRCVPISNHLYFYWYRQILGQKVEFLVSFYNNEISEKSEIFDDQFSVERPDGSNFTLKIRSTKLEDSAMYFCASSDLLAGIAQYFGPGTRLTVL.

The CDR3 reads CSVDFQGRSNTEAFF. The CDR3 DNA sequence: TGCAGCGTTGATTTCCAGGGCAGATCGAACACTGAAGCTTTCTTT. This chain connects TRBV29-1 to TRBJ1-1, with a possible D match to TRBD1 (5 bases). The ends were cut back, 3 bases at V and 1 base at J, with 15 bases in the middle. The CDR3 consists of 15 residues. Germline V gives CDR1 SQVTM, CDR2 ANQGSEA.

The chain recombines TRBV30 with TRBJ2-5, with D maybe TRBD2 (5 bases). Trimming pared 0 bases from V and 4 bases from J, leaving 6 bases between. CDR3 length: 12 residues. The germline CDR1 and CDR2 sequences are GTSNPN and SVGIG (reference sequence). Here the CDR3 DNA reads TGTGCCTGGAGTGTACGGGGAGAGACCCAGTACTTC. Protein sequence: CAWSVRGETQYF.

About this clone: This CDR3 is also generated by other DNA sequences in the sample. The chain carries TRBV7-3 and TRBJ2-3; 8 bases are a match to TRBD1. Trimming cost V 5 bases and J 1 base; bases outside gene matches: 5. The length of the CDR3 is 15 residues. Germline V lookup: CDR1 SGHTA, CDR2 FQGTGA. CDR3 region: CASSLTGQGTDTQYF. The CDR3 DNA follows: TGTGCCAGCAGCCTTACGGGACAGGGCACAGATACGCAGTATTTT.

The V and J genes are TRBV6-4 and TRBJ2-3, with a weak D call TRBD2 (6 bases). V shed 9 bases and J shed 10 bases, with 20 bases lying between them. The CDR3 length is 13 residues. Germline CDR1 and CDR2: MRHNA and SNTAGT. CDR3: CASPVVAVGSQYF. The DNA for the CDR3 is TGTGCCAGTCCGGTAGTAGCGGTAGGGTCGCAGTATTTT.